What follows are 4 T cell receptor beta chains derived from one specimen sequenced in a study of beta chain features in type 1 diabetes. TCRB transcripts that were expressed got sequenced, as all of the isolated RNA had been reverse transcribed. Sequenced by immunoSEQ multiplex PCR; TCRdb stores in-frame clones only, minus some. The sample shows roughly 230,000 clones, more than 9% of them seen only once. Material for sequencing was naive CD4+ T cells from blood. Every receptor here comes from a woman between 18 and 29 years old in good health.

This clone was detected ten times or more. The CDR3 DNA sequence: TGTGCCAGCAGCCCGATTGGGACTAGCGGGAGTAGGGAGCAGTTCTTC. Protein sequence: CASSPIGTSGSREQFF. The chain links TRBV7-9 to TRBJ2-1; the match to TRBD2 covers 14 bases. After removal of 5 bases from V and 10 bases from J, the junction contained 10 bases not matched to a gene. Germline V CDR1 and CDR2: SEHNR, FQNEAQ (reference sequence). This CDR3 is built from 16 residues.

The chain uses TRBV28 and TRBJ2-7; 7 bases are shared with TRBD2. Trimming removed 3 bases from V and 5 bases from J; junction bases left unmatched: 7. CDR1 is MDHEN and CDR2 is SYDVKM in the germline V gene. The CDR3 spans 14 residues. CDR3 coding DNA: TGTGCCAGCAGTTTCTCGGGAGGTGTAAACGAGCAGTACTTC. Translated: CASSFSGGVNEQYF.

This clone was seen a few times. This chain links TRBV6-5 with TRBJ2-5; TRBD2 agrees at 10 bases. The CDR3 runs 13 residues. The germline V gene encodes CDR1 MNHEY and CDR2 SVGAGI. V lost 6 bases to trimming and J lost 8 bases; unmatched junction nucleotides: 6. CDR3 loop: CASRGRTSGTQYF. CDR3 DNA sequence: TGTGCCAGCAGGGGTCGGACTAGCGGAACCCAGTACTTC.

This clone was detected a few times. The rearrangement joins TRBV5-4 to TRBJ2-7; tentative D call: TRBD2 (5 bases). The germline V gene has CDR1 SGHNT and CDR2 YYREEE (reference sequence). V shed 2 bases and J shed 0 bases, with 9 bases lying between them. There are 14 residues in the CDR3. CDR3 sequence: CASSLGLGSYEQYF. The CDR3 region has the DNA TGTGCCAGCAGCTTAGGACTGGGCTCCTACGAGCAGTACTTC.